A selection of T cell receptor beta chains follows, all from one sample in a study of blood T cell repertoires in COVID-19. Libraries were prepared by immunoSEQ multiplex PCR; TCRdb keeps only in-frame clonotypes and omits some of them. The sample lists 170,000 or so clones, roughly nine tenths occurring once. What was sequenced was peripheral blood. These receptors originate from a man aged 18 to 29 who had recovered from COVID-19. Both conserved end residues are part of each CDR3. Each record gives: D gene, clone size, J gene, V gene, CDR3 DNA, CDR3 protein. D genes are given only for firm matches. Clone size is given for some rows only: seen once, a few or many times, or a class if the clone is expanded.

>TRBD1|-|TRBJ1-2|TRBV9
TGTGCCAGCAGCGCCTACCGGGACAGGGTAGGGTATGGCTACACCTTC
CASSAYRDRVGYGYTF
>-|-|TRBJ1-2|TRBV24-1
TGTGCCACCAGTGACCGCAGGGTTACTGGTGACGGCTACACCTTC
CATSDRRVTGDGYTF
>-|-|TRBJ1-2|TRBV5-4
TGTGCCAGCAGCTTGGTTGACAGGACTAACTATGGCTACACCTTC
CASSLVDRTNYGYTF
>-|-|TRBJ1-1|TRBV4-3
TGCGCCAGCAGCCAAGATGTTGGGGGCTCTAGGTCAGCTTTCTTT
CASSQDVGGSRSAFF
>-|once|TRBJ2-1|TRBV19
TGTGCCAGTAGTAGGCCGCGAGGGAGCGATGAGCAGTTCTTC
CASSRPRGSDEQFF
>TRBD2|-|TRBJ2-3|TRBV2
TGTGCCAGCAGGGAGACCACTAGCGGGAGTCGCACAGATACGCAGTATTTT
CASRETTSGSRTDTQYF
>-|-|TRBJ2-7|TRBV28
TGTGCCAGCAGTTTTGATGCGGGCGAGCAGTACTTC
CASSFDAGEQYF
>TRBD2|-|TRBJ2-5|TRBV6-1
TGTGCCAGCAGTGAAGGACTAGCGGGAGGAGAAGAGACCCAGTACTTC
CASSEGLAGGEETQYF
>-|-|TRBJ2-7|TRBV6-2/TRBV6-3
TGTGCCAGCAGCCCACGGGACTGGGACTACGAGCAGTACTTC
CASSPRDWDYEQYF
>-|-|TRBJ1-2|TRBV6-5
TGTGCCAGCTACAGTCTGGGCTACACCTTC
CASYSLGYTF
>TRBD2|-|TRBJ2-5|TRBV4-1
TGCGCCAGCAGCCAAACGGGTTGGGAGGGGACCCAGTACTTC
CASSQTGWEGTQYF
>TRBD1|-|TRBJ2-1|TRBV5-4
TGTGCCAGCAGCCATAGGACAGGGGGGATTAATGAGCAGTTCTTC
CASSHRTGGINEQFF
>-|-|TRBJ1-1|TRBV24-1
TGTGCCACCAGTGACCCCCAGGACAGAGAAGCTTTCTTT
CATSDPQDREAFF
>-|once|TRBJ1-6|TRBV3-1/TRBV3-2
TGTGCCAGCAGCCAAGAGGGGAGGTCACCCCTCCACTTT
CASSQEGRSPLHF
>-|-|TRBJ2-7|TRBV6-1
TGTGCCAGCAGTGACCCCCCCGGACTATTAACGGGCGAGCAGTACTTC
CASSDPPGLLTGEQYF
>TRBD2|-|TRBJ2-5|TRBV25-1
TGTGCCAGCAGTGAATATGGGAGACTAGCGGGAGGCGGGGAGACCCAGTACTTC
CASSEYGRLAGGGETQYF
>TRBD2|-|TRBJ2-7|TRBV28
TGTGCCAGCAGTTCCCCGGGACTAGCGGTGGACGAGCAGTACTTC
CASSSPGLAVDEQYF
>-|-|TRBJ1-6|TRBV11-2
TGTGCCAGCAGCTTACGGGGACAATCCATTTCACCCCTCCACTTT
CASSLRGQSISPLHF
>-|-|TRBJ2-6|TRBV5-1
TGCGCCAGCAGCTTGGGGTCGTTCGGCTCTGGGGCCAACGTCCTGACTTTC
CASSLGSFGSGANVLTF
>-|-|TRBJ2-2|TRBV7-9
TGTGCCAGCAGCTTACCAGGCAGGGAGCTGTTTTTT
CASSLPGRELFF
>-|few|TRBJ2-3|TRBV5-1
TGCGCCAGCAGCTTGGCTGGACTTCTCACAGATACGCAGTATTTT
CASSLAGLLTDTQYF
>-|few|TRBJ1-2|TRBV29-1
TGCAGCGCTGCTGGTGGAGTAAACTATGGCTACACCTTC
CSAAGGVNYGYTF
>TRBD1|few|TRBJ2-3|TRBV6-6
TGTGCCAGCTCGGAAGGACAGGTCTTCTGGACAGATACGCAGTATTTT
CASSEGQVFWTDTQYF
>-|-|TRBJ2-1|TRBV18
TGTGCCAGCTCAAACCACAGGGAAACCTCCTACAATGAGCAGTTCTTC
CASSNHRETSYNEQFF
>-|-|TRBJ1-3|TRBV4-1
TGCGCCAGCAGCCTCCGCTACAGCCGCTCAAATGGAAACACCATATATTTT
CASSLRYSRSNGNTIYF
>-|-|TRBJ2-1|TRBV7-9
TGTGCCAGCTATCTGGGGCAGGACAATGAGCAGTTCTTC
CASYLGQDNEQFF
>TRBD2|-|TRBJ2-1|TRBV19
TGTGCCAGTCGGTTATTTGCTAGCGGGAGGAATAATGAGCAGTTCTTC
CASRLFASGRNNEQFF
>-|-|TRBJ1-1|TRBV7-9
TGTGCCGGTGGGAGGGGCCTATCCACTGAAGCTTTCTTT
CAGGRGLSTEAFF
>TRBD1|-|TRBJ1-6|TRBV5-6
TGTGCCAGCAGCTTGACAGGGGGCCCGGATAATTCACCCCTCCACTTT
CASSLTGGPDNSPLHF
>TRBD1|-|TRBJ2-7|TRBV6-6
TGTGCCAGCAGCTACGGACAGGGGGCCTACGAGCAGTACTTC
CASSYGQGAYEQYF
>TRBD1|-|TRBJ1-1|TRBV3-1/TRBV3-2
TGTGCCAGCAGCCAAGTGCCACAGGGGAGGTTGGGCACTGAAGCTTTCTTT
CASSQVPQGRLGTEAFF
>-|-|TRBJ1-5|TRBV28
TGTGCCAGCAAGAGGGACACTAGCAATCAGCCCCAGCATTTT
CASKRDTSNQPQHF
>-|-|TRBJ2-2|TRBV28
TGTGCCAGCAGTTTTGCTAGCTCGGGCGGGGAGCTGTTTTTT
CASSFASSGGELFF
>-|-|TRBJ1-2|TRBV29-1
TGCAGCGTTGAGACTTACGACGGGTTAGGTGGCTACACCTTC
CSVETYDGLGGYTF
>-|-|TRBJ2-7|TRBV21-1
TGTGCCAGCAGCAATACAGGGTTCGTCTACGAGCAGTACTTC
CASSNTGFVYEQYF
>TRBD1|-|TRBJ2-7|TRBV12-3/TRBV12-4
TGTGCCAGCAGGGACAGGGGGGACTACGAGCAGTACTTC
CASRDRGDYEQYF
>TRBD1|-|TRBJ2-2|TRBV7-2
TGTGCCAGCACCCCGGACAGGGGACGCACCGGGGAGCTGTTTTTT
CASTPDRGRTGELFF
>-|-|TRBJ1-1|TRBV29-1
TGCAGCGTTGAGGTTAGGGGGACCAACACTGAAGCTTTCTTT
CSVEVRGTNTEAFF
>-|-|TRBJ1-5|TRBV11-1
TGTGCCAGCAGCTTGGGAGCAGGGGACGGTCAGCCCCAGCATTTT
CASSLGAGDGQPQHF
>TRBD1|-|TRBJ2-1|TRBV15
TGTGCCACCAGCTTTCCGGGACAGCTCCCCTACAATGAGCAGTTCTTC
CATSFPGQLPYNEQFF
>TRBD2|-|TRBJ2-3|TRBV4-3
TGCGCCAGCAGCCAAGACGGGAGGGGCACAGATACGCAGTATTTT
CASSQDGRGTDTQYF
>-|-|TRBJ1-2|TRBV3-1/TRBV3-2
TGTGCCAGCAGCGAACAGGGATTTGGCTACACCTTC
CASSEQGFGYTF
>TRBD2|-|TRBJ2-1|TRBV5-4
TGTGCCAGCAGCTCACTAGCGGGAGGTCGGAATGAGCAGTTCTTC
CASSSLAGGRNEQFF
>-|-|TRBJ1-2|TRBV5-1
TGCGCCAGCAGCGGCGGGGGAGCTAACTATGGCTACACCTTC
CASSGGGANYGYTF
>TRBD1|-|TRBJ1-1|TRBV7-2
TGTGCCAGCAGCTCTTCCGGGACAGGTAACACTGAAGCTTTCTTT
CASSSSGTGNTEAFF
>-|-|TRBJ2-7|TRBV11-2
TGTGCCAGCAGCTTAGGGCGGAGCTACGAGCAGTACTTC
CASSLGRSYEQYF
>-|-|TRBJ2-7|TRBV27
TGTGCCAGCAGCCCCAGTTGGGGCATCTCCTACGAGCAGTACTTC
CASSPSWGISYEQYF
>-|few|TRBJ2-2|TRBV9
TGTGCCAGCAGCGTAGGAGGAACCGGGGAGCTGTTTTTT
CASSVGGTGELFF
>TRBD2|-|TRBJ2-1|TRBV19
TGTGCCAGTCGCTTAATAGCGGGAAACCATGAGCAGTTCTTC
CASRLIAGNHEQFF
>-|-|TRBJ1-1|TRBV29-1
TGCAGCGCTGACAGGAACACTGAAGCTTTCTTT
CSADRNTEAFF